The clone carrying this T cell receptor (beta chain) appeared a single time. Its antigen is currently unknown. This specimen belongs to a study of shared clonotypes between healthy human individuals. Study results and caveats: Naive subsets typically showed greater estimated richness than memory subsets.

TCRdb's copy holds only in-frame clones and misses some; the assay was immunoSEQ multiplex PCR. Of a few million clones in the sample, under 95% were seen once. The sample was naive CD4+ T cells from PBMCs. This sample's subset: CD45RA+ positively selected. The source of this sequence is a man between 18 and 29 years old in good health. Some clones in this sample may be carry-over from other donors' samples.

CDR3 loop: CASSLMAGNNQPQHF. For the CDR3, the DNA is TGTGCCAGCAGCTTAATGGCAGGGAACAATCAGCCCCAGCATTTT. V usage is TRBV7-2 and J usage is TRBJ1-5; D may be TRBD1 (5 bases). This CDR3 has 15 amino acids. Trimming took 2 bases from V and 3 from J, leaving 11 bases between them. Germline values: CDR1 SGHTA, CDR2 FQGNSA. Drawing the rest from reference TRBV7-2 and TRBJ1-5, the complete variable domain is GAGVSQSPSNKVTEKGKDVELRCDPISGHTALYWYRQSLGQGLEFLIYFQGNSAPDKSGLPSDRFSAERTGGSVSTLTIQRTQQEDSAVYLCASSLMAGNNQPQHFGDGTRLSIL.